This T cell receptor (beta chain) is from a study of T cell repertoires in cytomegalovirus infection. Study results and caveats: In two of eight donors, the top clonotype was HLA-C-restricted CMV-specific.

TCRdb ran MiXCR on the reads and lists one entry per CDR3 protein. The sample lists approximately 320,000 distinct CDR3 sequences; 9.5% were seen once. This clonotype came up many times. Its specificity is not known. The sample consisted of PBMCs. This clonotype originated in a human donor in good health (CMV status not recorded). Some clones in this sample may be carry-over from other donors' samples.

CDR3 sequence reads: CASSRLVGNTGELFF. The CDR3 region has the DNA TGTGCCAGCAGCCGCCTTGTGGGGAACACCGGGGAGCTGTTTTTT. The chain carries TRBV7-2 and TRBJ2-2; D is unresolved. V lost 5 bases, J lost 1 base, and 11 bases lay in between. The CDR3 contains 15 residues. Germline V gene sequence: CDR1 SGHTA, CDR2 FQGNSA.